This T cell receptor (beta chain) was found in a study of Ad26.COV2.S vaccination and SARS-CoV-2 variants. Study information: Intramuscularly, Ad26.COV2.S was given either once or twice, 56 days apart.

Study results and caveats: Possible underestimation of total T cell responses by the TCR breadth and depth analyses was noted.

The assay was immunoSEQ multiplex PCR, and TCRdb's table has in-frame clones only and misses some. Here the sample spans about 350,000 clones, approximately 81% being singletons. Regarding this clone: What it binds is not known.

Regarding treatment: 15 to 20 received Ad26.COV2.S at low or high dose, single or two shots; 5 received placebo; per-sample allocation not given. Sampling happened 63 days after the first vaccine or placebo injection. Boston supplied an adult donor aged 18-55 years. There are 15 residues in the CDR3. Germline lookup yields CDR1 LNHDA and CDR2 SQIVND (reference sequence). V was clipped by 1 base and J by 3 bases, with 10 bases between them. Specimen: peripheral blood, collected in a trial of Ad26.COV2.S vaccine versus placebo. The receptor was derived from a person aged 18-60 years who received the Ad26.COV2.S COVID-19 vaccine or a placebo. The chain carries TRBV19 and TRBJ1-5, with D unresolved. CDR3 protein: CASSIGQVHNQPQHF. DNA of the CDR3: TGTGCCAGTAGTATAGGCCAGGTGCACAATCAGCCCCAGCATTTT.